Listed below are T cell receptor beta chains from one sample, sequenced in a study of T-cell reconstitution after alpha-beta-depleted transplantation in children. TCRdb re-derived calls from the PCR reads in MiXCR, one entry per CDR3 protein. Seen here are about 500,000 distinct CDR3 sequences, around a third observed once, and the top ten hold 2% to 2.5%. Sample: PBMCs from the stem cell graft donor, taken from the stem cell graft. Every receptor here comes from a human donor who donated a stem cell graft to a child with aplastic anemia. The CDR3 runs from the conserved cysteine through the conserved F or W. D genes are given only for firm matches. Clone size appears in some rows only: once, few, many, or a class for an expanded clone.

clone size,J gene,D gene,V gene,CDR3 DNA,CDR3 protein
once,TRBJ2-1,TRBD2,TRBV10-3,TGTGCCATACTAGCGACGAGCTCCTACAATGAGCAGTTCTTC,CAILATSSYNEQFF
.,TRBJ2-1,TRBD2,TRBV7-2,TGTGCCAGCAGCTTAGGCGTCAGCGGGGGCCCACGGCAGTTCTTC,CASSLGVSGGPRQFF
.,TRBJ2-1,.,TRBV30,TGTGCCTGGAGTGGGGTGGGTCCGCGCTCCTACAATGAGCAGTTCTTC,CAWSGVGPRSYNEQFF
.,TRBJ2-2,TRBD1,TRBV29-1,TGCAGCGTTGAAGAAGGGGGGACAGGGGGCCAGGTCGGGGAGCTGTTTTTT,CSVEEGGTGGQVGELFF
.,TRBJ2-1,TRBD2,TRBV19,TGTGCCAGTAGTACCGATTTTTCTAGCGGGGCTTACAATGAGCAGTTCTTC,CASSTDFSSGAYNEQFF
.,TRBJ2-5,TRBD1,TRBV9,TGTGCCAGCAGTGGGACAGGGAGGCAAGAGACCCAGTACTTC,CASSGTGRQETQYF
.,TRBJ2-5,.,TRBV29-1,TGCAGCGTTTTGGGTGTCCAAGAGACCCAGTACTTC,CSVLGVQETQYF
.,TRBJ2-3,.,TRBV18,TGTGCCAGCTCACCAAATGTGGGAGATACGCAGTATTTT,CASSPNVGDTQYF
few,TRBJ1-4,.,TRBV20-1,TGCAGTGCTAGAGATTCCGGGACAAGGGATGAAAAACTGTTTTTT,CSARDSGTRDEKLFF
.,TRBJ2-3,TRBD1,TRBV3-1,TGTGCCAGCAGCCGAGAAACAGGGGGTTACACAGATACGCAGTATTTT,CASSRETGGYTDTQYF
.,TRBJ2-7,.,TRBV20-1,TGCAGTGCTAGAGACCCCGGGGGTGGCGAGCAGTACTTC,CSARDPGGGEQYF
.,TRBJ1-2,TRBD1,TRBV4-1,TGCGCCAGCAGCCAAGTTGGGACAGGCTTAACCTATGGCTACACCTTC,CASSQVGTGLTYGYTF
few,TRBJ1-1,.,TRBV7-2,TGTGCCAGCAGGGTACAGGGAGGAGAGACTGAAGCTTTCTTT,CASRVQGGETEAFF
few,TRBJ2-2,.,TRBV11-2,TGTGCCAGCAGCCTATCCTGGGGCGACACCGGGGAGCTGTTTTTT,CASSLSWGDTGELFF
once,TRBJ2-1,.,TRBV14,TGTGCCAGCAGCCAACCGACAGGAACCCGCAGTGGGCAGTTCTTC,CASSQPTGTRSGQFF
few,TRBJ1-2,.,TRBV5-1,TGCGCCAGCAGCTTGGGGGGACGGGCACCTGTTGATGGCTACACCTTC,CASSLGGRAPVDGYTF